The present T cell receptor beta chain was sequenced within a study of blood T cell repertoires in COVID-19. Original methodology: Amplified reference gene primers provided the basis for estimating nucleated cell counts. Assay: immunoSEQ multiplex PCR; the TCRdb copy retains only in-frame clones and omits some. V, J and clone size are those of that table, while D and trimming were read from the DNA. The profile covers about 280,000 clones, with 90% appearing a single time and approximately 4% taken by the ten largest. The CDR3 runs to 14 residues. V was clipped by 6 bases and J by 4 bases; unmatched bases: 4. CDR1 and CDR2 (germline): MNHEY, SVGAGI. This clone was seen repeatedly, ten times or more.

The chain recombines TRBV6-5 with TRBJ1-4; TRBD1 agrees at 8 bases. This TCR derives from a woman between 25 and 40 years old with acute COVID-19. Sequenced: PBMCs or T cells enriched from blood (not recorded which). The DNA for the CDR3 is TGTGCCAGCAGGAAACAGGGGGGTAATGAAAAACTGTTTTTT. Its translation: CASRKQGGNEKLFF.